This T cell receptor (beta chain) was documented in a study of shared clonotypes between healthy human individuals. Points from the study as a whole: What rarefaction showed was incomplete sorted-subset sequencing despite large depth. Sharing of clonotypes among donors was expected to vary with sequencing depth.

V was shortened by 4 bases and J by 2 bases, with 11 bases between the two germline ends. Germline lookup yields CDR1 MNHNS and CDR2 SASEGT. CDR3 size: 14 residues. Per the original methods: ImmunoSEQ yielded junction-only sequences lacking quality scores, so filtering differed. The data were produced by immunoSEQ multiplex PCR, yet TCRdb's version contains in-frame clones alone and is incomplete. V and J calls and clone size follow that table, whereas D and trimming were derived from the DNA. The sample holds some 2.4 million clones, roughly 93% seen once. On this clone: Its antigen is not known.

The clonotype originates from a man aged 18 to 35 in good health. Some clones in this sample may be carry-over from other donors' samples. The sequencing input was naive CD4+ T cells from PBMCs. Subset reported: CD45RA+ positively selected. The rearrangement links TRBV6-1 to TRBJ1-2, with a possible D match to TRBD1 (5 bases). DNA of the CDR3: TGTGCCAGCAGTGTATCGACAGTAAACTATGGCTACACCTTC. This gives the protein CASSVSTVNYGYTF.